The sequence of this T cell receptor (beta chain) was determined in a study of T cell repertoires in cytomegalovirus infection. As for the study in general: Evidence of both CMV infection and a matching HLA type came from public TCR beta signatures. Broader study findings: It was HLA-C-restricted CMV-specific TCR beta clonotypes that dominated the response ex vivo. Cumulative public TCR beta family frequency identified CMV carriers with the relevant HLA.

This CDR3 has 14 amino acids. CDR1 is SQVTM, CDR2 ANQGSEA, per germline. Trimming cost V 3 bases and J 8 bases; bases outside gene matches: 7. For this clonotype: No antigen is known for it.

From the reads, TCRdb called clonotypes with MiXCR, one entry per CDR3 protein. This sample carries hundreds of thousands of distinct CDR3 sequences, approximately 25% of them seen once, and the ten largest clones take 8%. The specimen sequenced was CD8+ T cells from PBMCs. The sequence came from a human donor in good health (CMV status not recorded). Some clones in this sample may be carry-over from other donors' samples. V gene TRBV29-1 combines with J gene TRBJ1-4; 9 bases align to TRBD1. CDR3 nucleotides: TGCAGCGTTGAGACCCGAGGACAGGGGGAAAAACTGTTTTTT. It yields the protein CSVETRGQGEKLFF.